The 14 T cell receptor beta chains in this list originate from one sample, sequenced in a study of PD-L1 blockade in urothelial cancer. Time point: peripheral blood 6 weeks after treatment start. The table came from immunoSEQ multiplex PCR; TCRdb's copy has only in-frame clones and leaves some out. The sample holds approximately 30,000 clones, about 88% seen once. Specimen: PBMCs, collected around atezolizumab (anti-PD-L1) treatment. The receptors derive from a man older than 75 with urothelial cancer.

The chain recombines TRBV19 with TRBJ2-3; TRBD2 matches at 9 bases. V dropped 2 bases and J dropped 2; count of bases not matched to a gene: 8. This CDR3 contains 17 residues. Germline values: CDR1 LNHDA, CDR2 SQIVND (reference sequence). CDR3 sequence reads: CASSIRPTSGSTDTQYF. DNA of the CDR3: TGTGCCAGTAGTATAAGGCCCACTAGCGGGTCCACAGATACGCAGTATTTT.

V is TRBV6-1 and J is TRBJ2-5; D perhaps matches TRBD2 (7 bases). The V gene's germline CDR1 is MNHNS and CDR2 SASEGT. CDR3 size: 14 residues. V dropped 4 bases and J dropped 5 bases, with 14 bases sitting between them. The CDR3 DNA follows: TGTGCCAGCAGTGGGGAGGGGGGCTGGGAGACCCAGTACTTC. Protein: CASSGEGGWETQYF.

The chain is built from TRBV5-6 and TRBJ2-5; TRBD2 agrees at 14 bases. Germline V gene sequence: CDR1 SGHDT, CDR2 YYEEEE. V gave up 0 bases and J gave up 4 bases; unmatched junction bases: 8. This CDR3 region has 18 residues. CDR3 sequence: CASSLELGTSGSGETQYF. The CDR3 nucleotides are TGTGCCAGCAGCTTGGAACTCGGGACTAGCGGGAGTGGAGAGACCCAGTACTTC.

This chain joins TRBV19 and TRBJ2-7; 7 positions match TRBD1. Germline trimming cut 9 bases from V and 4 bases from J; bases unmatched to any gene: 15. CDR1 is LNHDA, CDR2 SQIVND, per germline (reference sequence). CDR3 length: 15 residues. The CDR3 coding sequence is TGTGCCAGCCTACAGGGGCCCCCCACCGTTTACGAGCAGTACTTC. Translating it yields CASLQGPPTVYEQYF.

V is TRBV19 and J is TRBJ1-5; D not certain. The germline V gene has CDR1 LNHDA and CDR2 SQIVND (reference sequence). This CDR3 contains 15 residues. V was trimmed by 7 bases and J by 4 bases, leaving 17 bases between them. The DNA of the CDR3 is TGTGCCAGTACCACAACCCGGGGAGGGAATCAGCCCCAGCATTTT. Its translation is CASTTTRGGNQPQHF. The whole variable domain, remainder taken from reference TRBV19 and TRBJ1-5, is DGGITQSPKYLFRKEGQNVTLSCEQNLNHDAMYWYRQDPGQGLRLIYYSQIVNDFQKGDIAEGYSVSREKKESFPLTVTSAQKNPTAFYLCASTTTRGGNQPQHFGDGTRLSIL.

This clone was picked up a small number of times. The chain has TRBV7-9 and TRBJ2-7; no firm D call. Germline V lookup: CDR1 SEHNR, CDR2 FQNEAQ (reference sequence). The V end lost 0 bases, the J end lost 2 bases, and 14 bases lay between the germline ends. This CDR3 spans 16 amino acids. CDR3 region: CASSLAAWAWTYEQYF. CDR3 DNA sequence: TGTGCCAGCAGCTTAGCTGCGTGGGCTTGGACCTACGAGCAGTACTTC.

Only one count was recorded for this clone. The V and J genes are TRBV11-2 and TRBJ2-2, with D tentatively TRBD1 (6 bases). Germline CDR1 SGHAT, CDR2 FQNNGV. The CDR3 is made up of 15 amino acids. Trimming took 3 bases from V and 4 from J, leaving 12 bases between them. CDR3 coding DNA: TGTGCCAGCAGCTTCTCAACAGGGAGCACCGGGGAGCTGTTTTTT. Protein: CASSFSTGSTGELFF.

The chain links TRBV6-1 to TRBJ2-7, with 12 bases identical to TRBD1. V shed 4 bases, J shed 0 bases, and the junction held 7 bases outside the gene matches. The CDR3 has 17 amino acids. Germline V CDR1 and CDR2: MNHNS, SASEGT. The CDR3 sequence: CASSAGQGALLSYEQYF. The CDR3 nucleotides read TGTGCCAGCAGTGCGGGACAGGGGGCTCTGCTCTCCTACGAGCAGTACTTC.

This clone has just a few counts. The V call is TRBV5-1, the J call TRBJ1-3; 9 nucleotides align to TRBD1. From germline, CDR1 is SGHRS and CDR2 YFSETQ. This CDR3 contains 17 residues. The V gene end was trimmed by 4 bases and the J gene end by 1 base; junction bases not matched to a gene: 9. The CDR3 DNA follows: TGCGCCAGCAGCCCGGACCCACAGGGGGCTTCTGGAAACACCATATATTTT. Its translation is CASSPDPQGASGNTIYF.

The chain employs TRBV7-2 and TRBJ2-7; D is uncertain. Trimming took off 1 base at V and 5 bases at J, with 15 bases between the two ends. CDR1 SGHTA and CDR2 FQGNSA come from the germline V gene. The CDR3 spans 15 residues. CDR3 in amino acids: CASSLVGLVAHEQYF. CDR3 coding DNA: TGTGCCAGCAGCTTAGTAGGTCTAGTCGCCCACGAGCAGTACTTC.

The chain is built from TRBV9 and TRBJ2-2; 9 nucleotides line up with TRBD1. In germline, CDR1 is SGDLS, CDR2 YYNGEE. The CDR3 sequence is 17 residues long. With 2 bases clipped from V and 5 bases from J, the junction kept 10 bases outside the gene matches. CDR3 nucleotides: TGTGCCAGCAGCGTCAGGGGACAGGGATTCGGGACCGGGGAGCTGTTTTTT. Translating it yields CASSVRGQGFGTGELFF. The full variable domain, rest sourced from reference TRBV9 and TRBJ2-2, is DSGVTQTPKHLITATGQRVTLRCSPRSGDLSVYWYQQSLDQGLQFLIQYYNGEERAKGNILERFSAQQFPDLHSELNLSSLELGDSALYFCASSVRGQGFGTGELFFGEGSRLTVL.

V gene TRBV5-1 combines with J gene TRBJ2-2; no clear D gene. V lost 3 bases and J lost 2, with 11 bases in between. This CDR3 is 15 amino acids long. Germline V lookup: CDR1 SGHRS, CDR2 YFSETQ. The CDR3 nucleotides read TGCGCCAGCAGCTCCACCAGAGGAAACACCGGGGAGCTGTTTTTT. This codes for CASSSTRGNTGELFF.

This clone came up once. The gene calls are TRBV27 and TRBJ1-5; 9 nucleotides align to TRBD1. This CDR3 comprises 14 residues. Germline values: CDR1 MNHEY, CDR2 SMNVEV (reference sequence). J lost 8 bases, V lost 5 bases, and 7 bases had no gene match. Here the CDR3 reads CASSPSDRGEPQHF. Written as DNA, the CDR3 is TGTGCCAGCAGTCCATCCGACAGGGGGGAGCCCCAGCATTTT.

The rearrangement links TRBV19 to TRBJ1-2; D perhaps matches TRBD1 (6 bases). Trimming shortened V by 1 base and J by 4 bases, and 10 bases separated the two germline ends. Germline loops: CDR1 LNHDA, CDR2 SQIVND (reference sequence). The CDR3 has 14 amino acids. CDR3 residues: CASSIAGVSYGYTF. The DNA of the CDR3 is TGTGCCAGTAGTATAGCAGGGGTGAGCTATGGCTACACCTTC.